This T cell receptor (beta chain) is from a study of blood T cell repertoires in COVID-19. Study-level background: The United States, Italy and Spain provided the acute and convalescent COVID-19 samples. T cells, B-cell-depleted T cells, or PBMCs supplied cDNA or gDNA.

The authors' processing: Amplification with reference gene primers provided the estimates of nucleated cell counts. Sequenced by immunoSEQ multiplex PCR; TCRdb stores in-frame clones only, minus some. The V and J calls and the clone size are those of that table, but D and trimming were determined from the DNA. The data contain 90,000 to 120,000 clones, about nine tenths of them seen just once; the ten biggest clones take up 5.5% to 8%. Germline V lookup: CDR1 MNHEY, CDR2 SVGEGT. The CDR3 has 14 residues. The V and J ends lost 4 bases and 8 bases, in that order; junction bases with no gene match: 1. V gene TRBV6-2 or TRBV6-3 combines with J gene TRBJ2-2; 13 bases match TRBD2. The sequencing input was peripheral blood. The receptor's source is a man aged 45-60 years with active or convalescent COVID-19. Here the CDR3 reads CASSLGLAGGELFF. In nucleotides, the CDR3 is TGTGCCAGCAGTTTGGGACTAGCGGGAGGGGAGCTGTTTTTT.